This T cell receptor (beta chain) was captured by sequencing in a study of CD8 T cells in ankylosing spondylitis. Germline lookup yields CDR1 ENHRY and CDR2 SYGVKD. With V trimmed by 4 bases and J by 6 bases, 6 bases remained unmatched. The CDR3 has 14 residues. For this clonotype: Its target is unknown.

Molecular-barcoded quantitative 5'-RACE produced these TCR beta libraries. TCRdb analysed the 5' RACE reads with MiXCR anew, one entry per CDR3 protein. Counted here are a few hundred thousand distinct CDR3 sequences, around 22% occurring once; the ten biggest clones make up around 17%. Study outcomes and limitations: Earlier studies detected some motif variants in reactive arthritis synovial fluid and blood. Ankylosing spondylitis blood appeared to carry a characteristic TCR beta motif of roughly eight highly homologous variants. It was reported that disease-linked clones were significantly enriched in matched ankylosing spondylitis synovial fluid.

The clonotype originates from a male donor with ankylosing spondylitis. The V and J genes are TRBV10-3 and TRBJ2-1; 7 bases match TRBD2. Source material: blood, either unsorted or a sorted T cell fraction (not recorded which). The CDR3 is CAISVRTSPNEQFF. Here the CDR3 DNA reads TGTGCCATCAGTGTTCGGACTAGTCCCAATGAGCAGTTCTTC.